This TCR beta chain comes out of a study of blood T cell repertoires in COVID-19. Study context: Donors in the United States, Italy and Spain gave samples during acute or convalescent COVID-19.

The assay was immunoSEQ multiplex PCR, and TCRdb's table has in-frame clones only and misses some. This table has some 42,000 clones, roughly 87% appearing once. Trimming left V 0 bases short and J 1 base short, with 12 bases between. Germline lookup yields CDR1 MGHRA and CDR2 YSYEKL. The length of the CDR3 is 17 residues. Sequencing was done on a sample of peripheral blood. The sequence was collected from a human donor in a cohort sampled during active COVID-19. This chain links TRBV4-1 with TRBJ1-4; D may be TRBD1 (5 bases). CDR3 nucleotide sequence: TGCGCCAGCAGCCAAGATTGGGGGGTGAAAACTAATGAAAAACTGTTTTTT. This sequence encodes CASSQDWGVKTNEKLFF.